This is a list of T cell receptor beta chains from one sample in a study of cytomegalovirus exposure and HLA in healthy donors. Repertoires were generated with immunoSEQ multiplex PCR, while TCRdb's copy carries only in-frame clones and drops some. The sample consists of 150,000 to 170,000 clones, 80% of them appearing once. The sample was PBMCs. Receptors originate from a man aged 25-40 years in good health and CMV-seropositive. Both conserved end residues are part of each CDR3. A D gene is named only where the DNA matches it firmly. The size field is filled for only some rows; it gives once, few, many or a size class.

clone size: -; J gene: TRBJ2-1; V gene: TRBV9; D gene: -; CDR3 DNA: TGTGCCAGCGGCGACTTTGAGCAGTTCTTC; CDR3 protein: CASGDFEQFF
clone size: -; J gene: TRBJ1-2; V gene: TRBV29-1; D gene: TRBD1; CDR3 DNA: TGCAGCGTCCTACCAAACGACAGGGGGCGCGGAAAAGAAGGCTACACCTTC; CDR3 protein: CSVLPNDRGRGKEGYTF
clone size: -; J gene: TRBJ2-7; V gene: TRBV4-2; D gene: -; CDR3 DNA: TGTGCCAGCAGCCAAGATCTAATAGGGGCCCCCTACGAGCAGTACTTC; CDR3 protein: CASSQDLIGAPYEQYF
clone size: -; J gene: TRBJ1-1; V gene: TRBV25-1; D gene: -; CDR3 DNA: TGTGCCAGCAGTCTACTGGGGGCAGGGGAAGCTTTCTTT; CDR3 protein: CASSLLGAGEAFF
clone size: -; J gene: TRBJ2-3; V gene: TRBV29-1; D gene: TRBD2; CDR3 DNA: TGCAGCGTAGGACTAGCGGGTCGAGATACGCAGTATTTT; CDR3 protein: CSVGLAGRDTQYF
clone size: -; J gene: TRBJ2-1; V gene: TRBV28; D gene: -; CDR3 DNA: TGTGCCAGCAGTCGGCACCGGGACATAGACAATGAGCAGTTCTTC; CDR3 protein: CASSRHRDIDNEQFF
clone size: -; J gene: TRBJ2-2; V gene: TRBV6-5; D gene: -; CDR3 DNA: TGTGCCAGCAGCACCACTAGGATTACCGGGGAGCTGTTTTTT; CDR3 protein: CASSTTRITGELFF
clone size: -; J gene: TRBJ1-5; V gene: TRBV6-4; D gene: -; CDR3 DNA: TGTGCCAGCGGCTTCGGGAGATTCCGCAATCAGCCCCAGCATTTT; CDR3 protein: CASGFGRFRNQPQHF
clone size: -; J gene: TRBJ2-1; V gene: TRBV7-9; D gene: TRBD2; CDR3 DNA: TGTGCCAGCAGCTTCCTGACTAGCGGGAGCGGCAATGAGCAGTTCTTC; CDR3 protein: CASSFLTSGSGNEQFF
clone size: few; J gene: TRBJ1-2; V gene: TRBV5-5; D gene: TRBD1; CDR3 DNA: TGTGCCAGCAGCTACCAGAACAGGGGATATGGCTACACCTTC; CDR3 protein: CASSYQNRGYGYTF
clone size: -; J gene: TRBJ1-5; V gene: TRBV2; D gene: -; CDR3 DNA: TGTGCCAGCAGTGATGGGCAGCGCAATCAGCCCCAGCATTTT; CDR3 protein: CASSDGQRNQPQHF
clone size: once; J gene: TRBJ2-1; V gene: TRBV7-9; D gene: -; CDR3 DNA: TGTGCCAGCATACTAGGTACCCCCTACAATGAGCAGTTCTTC; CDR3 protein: CASILGTPYNEQFF
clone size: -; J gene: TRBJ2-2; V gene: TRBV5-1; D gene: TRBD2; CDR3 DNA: TGCGCCAGCAGCCTGGGCCTAGCGGGCCGCGGGGAGCTGTTTTTT; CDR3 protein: CASSLGLAGRGELFF
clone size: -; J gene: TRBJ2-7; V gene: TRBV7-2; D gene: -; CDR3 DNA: TGTGCCAGCAGCTTAGCCCCAGTGGACGAGCAGTACTTC; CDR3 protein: CASSLAPVDEQYF
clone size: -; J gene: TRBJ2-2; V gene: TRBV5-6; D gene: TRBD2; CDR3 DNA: TGTGCCAGCAGCTTCGGGACTAGCGGGACCGGGGAGCTGTTTTTT; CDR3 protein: CASSFGTSGTGELFF
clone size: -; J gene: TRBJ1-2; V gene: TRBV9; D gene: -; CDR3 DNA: TGTGCCAGCAGCCGGGGGGGTCAGGACTATGGCTACACCTTC; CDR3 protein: CASSRGGQDYGYTF